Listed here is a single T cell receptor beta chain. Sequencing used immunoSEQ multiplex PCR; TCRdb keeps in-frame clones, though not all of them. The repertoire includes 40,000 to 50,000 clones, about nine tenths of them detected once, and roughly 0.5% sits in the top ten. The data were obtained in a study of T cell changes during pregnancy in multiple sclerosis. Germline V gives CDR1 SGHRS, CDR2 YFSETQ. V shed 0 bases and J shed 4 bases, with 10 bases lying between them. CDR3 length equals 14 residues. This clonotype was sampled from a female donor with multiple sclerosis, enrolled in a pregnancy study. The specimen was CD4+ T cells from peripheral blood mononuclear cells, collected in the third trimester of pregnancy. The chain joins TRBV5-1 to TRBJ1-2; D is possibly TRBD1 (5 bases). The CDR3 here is CASSLEAGPYGYTF. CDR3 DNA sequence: TGCGCCAGCAGCTTGGAGGCAGGGCCCTATGGCTACACCTTC.